This entry describes one TCR beta chain. PCR employed 60 Vbeta and 13 Jbeta primers. Clones were read by immunoSEQ multiplex PCR, and TCRdb kept only the in-frame ones, dropping some. This sample has around 150,000 clones, with 70% to 85% found just once. The V and J ends lost 3 bases and 3 bases, in that order; junction bases with no gene match: 5. Germline CDR1 SEHNR, CDR2 FQNEAQ (reference sequence). This CDR3 is 15 amino acids long. This sample was included in a study of cytomegalovirus exposure and HLA in healthy donors. This chain uses TRBV7-9 with TRBJ1-1, with 9 bases that match TRBD1. Source material: PBMCs. The clonotype was recovered from a man between 25 and 39 years old in good health and CMV-seropositive. CDR3 region: CASSLGGQGYTEAFF. The DNA of the CDR3 is TGTGCCAGCAGCTTGGGAGGACAGGGGTACACTGAAGCTTTCTTT.